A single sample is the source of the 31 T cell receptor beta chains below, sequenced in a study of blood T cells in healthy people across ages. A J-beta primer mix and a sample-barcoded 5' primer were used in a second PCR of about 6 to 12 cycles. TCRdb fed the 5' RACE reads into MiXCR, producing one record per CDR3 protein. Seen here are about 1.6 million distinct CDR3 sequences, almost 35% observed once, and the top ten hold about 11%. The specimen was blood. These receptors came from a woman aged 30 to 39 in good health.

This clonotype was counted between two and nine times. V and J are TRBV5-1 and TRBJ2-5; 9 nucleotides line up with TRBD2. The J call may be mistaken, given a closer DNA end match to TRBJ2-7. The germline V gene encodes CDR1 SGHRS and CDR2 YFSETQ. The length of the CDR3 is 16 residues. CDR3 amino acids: CASSPPGASGADEQYF. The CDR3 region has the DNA TGCGCCAGCAGTCCCCCGGGGGCTAGCGGGGCGGACGAGCAGTACTTC.

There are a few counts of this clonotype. The CDR3 DNA reads as TGTGCCAGCAGTGGACAGGGGGGCAAGACCCAGTACTTC. Amino acids: CASSGQGGKTQYF. The chain joins TRBV27 to TRBJ2-5; 10 nucleotides match TRBD1. This CDR3 region has 13 residues. CDR1 and CDR2 (germline): MNHEY, SMNVEV (reference sequence). The J segment lost 6 bases and the V segment lost 5 bases, leaving 3 bases of the junction unmatched.

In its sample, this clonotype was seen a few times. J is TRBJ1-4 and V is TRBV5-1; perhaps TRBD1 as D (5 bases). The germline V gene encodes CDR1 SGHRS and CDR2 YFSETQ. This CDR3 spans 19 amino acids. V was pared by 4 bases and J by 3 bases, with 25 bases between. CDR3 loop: CASSPAPWNRDGANEKLFF. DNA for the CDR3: TGCGCCAGCAGCCCAGCACCCTGGAATCGGGACGGAGCTAATGAAAAACTGTTTTTT.

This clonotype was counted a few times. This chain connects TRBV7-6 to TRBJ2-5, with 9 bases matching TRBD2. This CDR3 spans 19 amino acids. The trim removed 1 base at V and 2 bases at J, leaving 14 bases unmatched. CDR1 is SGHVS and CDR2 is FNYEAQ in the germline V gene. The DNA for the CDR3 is TGTGCCAGCAGCTTAGGGGCCCTTGATGCGGGAGGGCTACAAGAGACCCAGTACTTC. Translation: CASSLGALDAGGLQETQYF.

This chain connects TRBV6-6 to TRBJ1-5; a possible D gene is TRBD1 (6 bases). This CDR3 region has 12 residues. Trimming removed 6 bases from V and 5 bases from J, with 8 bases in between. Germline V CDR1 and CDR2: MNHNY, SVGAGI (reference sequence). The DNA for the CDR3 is TGTGCCAGCAGCCGACAGGATCAGCCCCAGCATTTT. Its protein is CASSRQDQPQHF.

This CDR3 reads CASSPSEGAGEQFF. The CDR3 DNA sequence: TGTGCCAGCAGTCCTAGCGAGGGGGCCGGTGAGCAGTTCTTC. This sequence joins TRBV12-3 or TRBV12-4 and TRBJ2-1, with D perhaps matching TRBD1 (7 bases). V lost 5 bases, J lost 9 bases, and 17 bases lay in between. The CDR3 is made up of 14 amino acids.

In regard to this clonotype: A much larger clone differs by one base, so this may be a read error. CDR3 in amino acids: CSAAGQGAGEQYF. Here the CDR3 DNA reads TGCAGTGCCGCCGGACAGGGGGCGGGCGAGCAGTACTTC. The J gene is TRBJ2-7, the V gene TRBV20-1, with 11 bases lining up with TRBD1. V shed 6 bases, J shed 6 bases, and the junction held 7 bases outside the gene matches. The CDR3 has 13 residues. Germline CDR1 reads DFQATT; CDR2 reads SNEGSKA (reference sequence).

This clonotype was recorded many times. The CDR3 protein is CASRLPGLLETQYF. DNA of the CDR3: TGTGCCAGCAGACTCCCGGGACTCTTAGAGACCCAGTACTTC. The chain couples TRBV6-6 to TRBJ2-5; tentatively, D is TRBD2 (6 bases). V was clipped by 6 bases and J by 4 bases, with 15 bases between them. Germline V gene lookup returns CDR1 MNHNY and CDR2 SVGAGI (reference sequence). CDR3 size: 14 residues.

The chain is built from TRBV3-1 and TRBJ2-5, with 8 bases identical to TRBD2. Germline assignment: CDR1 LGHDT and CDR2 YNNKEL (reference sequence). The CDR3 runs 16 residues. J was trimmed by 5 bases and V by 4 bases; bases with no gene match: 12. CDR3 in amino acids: CASSPLKAGGGETQYF. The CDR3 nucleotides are TGTGCCAGCAGCCCCCTTAAGGCGGGAGGTGGTGAGACCCAGTACTTC.

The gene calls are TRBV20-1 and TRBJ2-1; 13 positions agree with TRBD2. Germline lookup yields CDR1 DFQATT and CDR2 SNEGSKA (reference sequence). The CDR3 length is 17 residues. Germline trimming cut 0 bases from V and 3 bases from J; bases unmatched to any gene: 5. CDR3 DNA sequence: TGCAGTGCTAGAGACCAGGGACTAGCGGGACTCTACAATGAGCAGTTCTTC. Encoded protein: CSARDQGLAGLYNEQFF.

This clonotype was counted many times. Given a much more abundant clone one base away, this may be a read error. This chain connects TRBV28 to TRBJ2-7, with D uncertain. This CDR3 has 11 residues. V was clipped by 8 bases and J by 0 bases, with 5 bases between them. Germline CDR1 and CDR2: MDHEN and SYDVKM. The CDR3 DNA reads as TGTGCCAGCGGTGACTCCTACGAGCAGTACTTC. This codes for CASGDSYEQYF.

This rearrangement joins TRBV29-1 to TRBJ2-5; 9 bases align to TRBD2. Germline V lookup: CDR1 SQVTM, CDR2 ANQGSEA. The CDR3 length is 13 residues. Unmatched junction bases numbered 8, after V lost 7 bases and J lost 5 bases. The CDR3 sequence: CSGGASGVETQYF. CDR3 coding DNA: TGCAGCGGGGGGGCTAGCGGGGTCGAGACCCAGTACTTC.

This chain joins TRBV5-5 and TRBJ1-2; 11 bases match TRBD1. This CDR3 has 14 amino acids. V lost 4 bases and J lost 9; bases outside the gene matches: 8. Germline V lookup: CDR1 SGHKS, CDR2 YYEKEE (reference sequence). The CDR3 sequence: CASSPDRGLRSYTF. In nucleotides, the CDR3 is TGTGCCAGCAGCCCGGACAGGGGGCTTCGCAGCTACACCTTC.

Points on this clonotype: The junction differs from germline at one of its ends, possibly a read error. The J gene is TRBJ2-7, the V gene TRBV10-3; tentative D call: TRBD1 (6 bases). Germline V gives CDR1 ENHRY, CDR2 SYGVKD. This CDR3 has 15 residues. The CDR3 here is CAISDRGQPTYKQYF. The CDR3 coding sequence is TGTGCCATCAGTGATCGCGGACAGCCTACCTACAAGCAGTACTTC.

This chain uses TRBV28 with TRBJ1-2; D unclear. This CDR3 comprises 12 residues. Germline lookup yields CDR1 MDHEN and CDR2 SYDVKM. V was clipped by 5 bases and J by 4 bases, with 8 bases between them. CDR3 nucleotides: TGTGCCAGCAGTCGACGGAGCTATGGCTACACCTTC. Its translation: CASSRRSYGYTF.

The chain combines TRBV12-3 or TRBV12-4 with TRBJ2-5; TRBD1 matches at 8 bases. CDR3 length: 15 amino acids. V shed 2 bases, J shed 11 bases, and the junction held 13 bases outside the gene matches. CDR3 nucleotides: TGTGCCAGCAGTTTAAGTCAGGGGGCTATCGGGGAGCAGTACTTC. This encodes CASSLSQGAIGEQYF.

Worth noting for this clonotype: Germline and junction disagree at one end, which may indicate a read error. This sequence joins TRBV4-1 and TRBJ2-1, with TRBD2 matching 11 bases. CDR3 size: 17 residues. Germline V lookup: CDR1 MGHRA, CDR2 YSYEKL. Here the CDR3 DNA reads TGTGCCAGCAACCATTCGCCGACTAGCGGGATTAGCAATGAGCAGTTCTTC. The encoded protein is CASNHSPTSGISNEQFF.

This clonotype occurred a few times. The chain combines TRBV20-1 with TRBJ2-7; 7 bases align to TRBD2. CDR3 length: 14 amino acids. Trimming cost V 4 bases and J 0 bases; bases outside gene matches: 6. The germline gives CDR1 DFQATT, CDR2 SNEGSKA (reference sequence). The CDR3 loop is CSAINSGYSYEQYF. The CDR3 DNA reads TGCAGTGCTATTAATAGCGGGTACTCCTACGAGCAGTACTTC.

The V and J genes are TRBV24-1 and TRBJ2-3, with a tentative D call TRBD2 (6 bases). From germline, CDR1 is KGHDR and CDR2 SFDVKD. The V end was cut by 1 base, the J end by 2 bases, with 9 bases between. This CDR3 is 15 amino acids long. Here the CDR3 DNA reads TGTGCCACCAGTGATTTCACGGGAGTCACAGATACGCAGTATTTT. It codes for CATSDFTGVTDTQYF.

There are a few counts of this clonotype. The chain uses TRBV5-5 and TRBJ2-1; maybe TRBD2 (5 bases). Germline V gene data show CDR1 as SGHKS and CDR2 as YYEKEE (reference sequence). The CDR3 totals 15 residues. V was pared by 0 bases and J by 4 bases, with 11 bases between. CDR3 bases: TGTGCCAGCAGCTTGGCCTGGACTGTATACAATGAGCAGTTCTTC. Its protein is CASSLAWTVYNEQFF.

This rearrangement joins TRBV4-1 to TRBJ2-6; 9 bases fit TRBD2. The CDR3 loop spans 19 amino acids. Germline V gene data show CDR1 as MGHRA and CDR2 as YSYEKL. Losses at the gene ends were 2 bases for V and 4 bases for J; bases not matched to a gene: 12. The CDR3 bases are TGCGCCAGCAGCCAACCCCCGGCGGGGGGGTCGCTCGGGGCCAACGTCCTGACTTTC. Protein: CASSQPPAGGSLGANVLTF.

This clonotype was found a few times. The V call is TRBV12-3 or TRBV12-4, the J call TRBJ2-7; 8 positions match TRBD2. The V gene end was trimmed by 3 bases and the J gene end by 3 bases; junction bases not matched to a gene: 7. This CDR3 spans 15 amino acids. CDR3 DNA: TGTGCCAGCAGTTTCTGGATCAGCGGGAGCTACGAGCAGTACTTC. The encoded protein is CASSFWISGSYEQYF.

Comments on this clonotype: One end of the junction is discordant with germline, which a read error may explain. CDR3 loop: CASSLSIYGTGSSGANVPTF. In DNA, the CDR3 is TGTGCCAGCAGTTTATCGATTTATGGGACGGGATCTTCTGGGGCCAACGTCCCGACTTTC. The chain has TRBV27 and TRBJ2-6; D is perhaps TRBD1 or TRBD2 (5 bases each). Germline CDR1 is MNHEY and CDR2 is SMNVEV (reference sequence). The CDR3 extends over 20 amino acids.

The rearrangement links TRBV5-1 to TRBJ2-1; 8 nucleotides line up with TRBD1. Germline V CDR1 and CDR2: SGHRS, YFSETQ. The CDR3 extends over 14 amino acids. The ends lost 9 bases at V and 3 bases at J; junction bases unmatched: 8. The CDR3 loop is CATRSGTGYNEQFF. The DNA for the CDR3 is TGCGCCACCAGATCCGGGACAGGCTACAATGAGCAGTTCTTC. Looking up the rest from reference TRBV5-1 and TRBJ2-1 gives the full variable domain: KAGVTQTPRYLIKTRGQQVTLSCSPISGHRSVSWYQQTPGQGLQFLFEYFSETQRNKGNFPGRFSGRQFSNSRSEMNVSTLELGDSALYLCATRSGTGYNEQFFGPGTRLTVL.

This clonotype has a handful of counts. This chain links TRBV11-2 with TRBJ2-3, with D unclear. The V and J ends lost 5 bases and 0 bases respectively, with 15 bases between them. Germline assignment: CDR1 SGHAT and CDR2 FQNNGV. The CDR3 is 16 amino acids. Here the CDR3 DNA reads TGTGCCAGCAGCCTATTCGGGCGACCTAGCACAGATACGCAGTATTTT. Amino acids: CASSLFGRPSTDTQYF.

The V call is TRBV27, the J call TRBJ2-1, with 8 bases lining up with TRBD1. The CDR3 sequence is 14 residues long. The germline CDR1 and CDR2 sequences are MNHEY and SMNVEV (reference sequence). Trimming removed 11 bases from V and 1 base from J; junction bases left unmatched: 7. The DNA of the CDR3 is TGTGCCGGCATGAGGACAGGGTCCTACAATGAGCAGTTCTTC. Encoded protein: CAGMRTGSYNEQFF.

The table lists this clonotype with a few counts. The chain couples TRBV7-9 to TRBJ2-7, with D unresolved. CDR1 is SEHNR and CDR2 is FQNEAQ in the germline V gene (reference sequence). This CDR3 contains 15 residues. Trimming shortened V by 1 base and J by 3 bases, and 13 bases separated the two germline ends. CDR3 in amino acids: CASSLVAGSIYEQYF. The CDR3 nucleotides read TGTGCCAGCAGCTTAGTAGCAGGTTCTATCTACGAGCAGTACTTC.

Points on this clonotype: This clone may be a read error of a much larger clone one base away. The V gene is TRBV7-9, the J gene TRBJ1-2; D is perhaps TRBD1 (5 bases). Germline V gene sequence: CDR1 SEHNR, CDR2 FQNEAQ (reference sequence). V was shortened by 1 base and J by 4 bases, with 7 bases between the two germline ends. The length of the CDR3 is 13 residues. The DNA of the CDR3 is TGTGCCAGCAGCTTAGTGACAGCCTATGGCTACACCTTC. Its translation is CASSLVTAYGYTF. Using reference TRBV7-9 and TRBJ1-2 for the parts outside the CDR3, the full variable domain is DTGVSQNPRHKITKRGQNVTFRCDPISEHNRLYWYRQTLGQGPEFLTYFQNEAQLEKSRLLSDRFSAERPKGSFSTLEIQRTEQGDSAMYLCASSLVTAYGYTFGSGTRLTVV.

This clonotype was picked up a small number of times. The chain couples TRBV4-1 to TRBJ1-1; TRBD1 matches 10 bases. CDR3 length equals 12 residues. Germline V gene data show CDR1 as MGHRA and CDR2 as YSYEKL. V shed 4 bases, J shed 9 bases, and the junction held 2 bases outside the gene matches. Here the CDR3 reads CASSPTGGQAFF. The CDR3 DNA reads TGCGCCAGCAGCCCGACAGGGGGCCAAGCTTTCTTT.

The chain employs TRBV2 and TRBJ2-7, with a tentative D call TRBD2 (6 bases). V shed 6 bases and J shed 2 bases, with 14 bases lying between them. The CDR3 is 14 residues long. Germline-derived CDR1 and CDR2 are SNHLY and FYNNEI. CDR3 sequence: CASRTGRSTYEQYF. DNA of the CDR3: TGTGCCAGCAGAACCGGGAGATCCACCTACGAGCAGTACTTC.

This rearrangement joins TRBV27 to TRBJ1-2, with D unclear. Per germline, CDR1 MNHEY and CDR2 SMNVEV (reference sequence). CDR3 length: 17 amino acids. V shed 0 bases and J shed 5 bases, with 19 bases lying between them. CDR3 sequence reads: CASSLSPGTSLGYGYTF. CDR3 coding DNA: TGTGCCAGCAGTTTATCCCCGGGCACCTCCCTGGGATATGGCTACACCTTC.